This T cell receptor (beta chain) was identified during a study of shared T cell receptors in the human thymus. Produced via immunoSEQ multiplex PCR; TCRdb's table is partial and in-frame only. The sample holds roughly 660,000 clones, roughly 90% seen once. CDR3 length: 14 residues. This sample also belongs to another study, concerning human thymus T cells. This second study notes: Thymic samples were excised during corrective heart operations. Thymic as well as blood repertoires seemed to favor certain V and J genes unevenly. Unrelated individuals were reported by related research to share highly overlapping thymic repertoires.

The origin of this receptor is a boy younger than two with a congenital heart defect. The V and J genes are TRBV21-1 and TRBJ1-5. TRBV21-1 is shown as a pseudogene. Sequencing used thymocytes. The CDR3 DNA follows: TGTGCCAGCAGCAAAGTAGACCGGCGGCAGCCCCAGCATTTT. This encodes CASSKVDRRQPQHF.